This entry lists 12 T cell receptor beta chains sequenced from one sample in a study of cytomegalovirus exposure and HLA in healthy donors. Use of 60 Vbeta and 13 Jbeta primers characterized the PCR. Clones were read by immunoSEQ multiplex PCR, and TCRdb kept only the in-frame ones, dropping some. Counted here are about 110,000 clones, about four fifths occurring once; the ten biggest clones make up over 2%. The sequenced sample was PBMCs. The receptors originated from a man aged 30 to 39 in good health and CMV-seronegative.

This clone has more than one count but fewer than ten. The chain combines TRBV5-1 with TRBJ1-4; D unresolved. This CDR3 has 14 residues. CDR1 and CDR2 from the germline V gene are SGHRS and YFSETQ. Trimming took 3 bases from V and 0 from J, leaving 6 bases between them. CDR3 protein: CASSSLTTNEKLFF. In DNA form, the CDR3 reads TGCGCCAGCAGCTCCTTAACAACTAATGAAAAACTGTTTTTT.

CDR3 in amino acids: CASRRGGANGNEQFF. The CDR3 DNA reads as TGTGCCAGCAGGCGGGGCGGGGCCAATGGCAATGAGCAGTTCTTC. The chain is built from TRBV6-1 and TRBJ2-1, with D possibly matching TRBD2 (6 bases). Trimming took off 6 bases at V and 6 bases at J, with 18 bases between the two ends. Germline CDR1 is MNHNS and CDR2 is SASEGT. CDR3 length: 15 residues.

The rearrangement links TRBV4-3 to TRBJ1-1; 7 bases agree with TRBD1. V trimming: 4 bases; J trimming: 0 bases; junction bases outside the gene matches: 17. Germline values: CDR1 LGHNA, CDR2 YSLEER. The CDR3 consists of 19 residues. The CDR3 reads CASSPTGRGQAGVNTEAFF. DNA of the CDR3: TGCGCCAGCAGCCCTACTGGAAGGGGGCAGGCGGGTGTGAACACTGAAGCTTTCTTT.

V is TRBV28 and J is TRBJ1-2, with TRBD1 matching over 7 bases. There are 12 residues in the CDR3. Looked up from germline, CDR1 is MDHEN and CDR2 is SYDVKM. V dropped 8 bases and J dropped 8; count of bases not matched to a gene: 8. As DNA, the CDR3 is TGTGCCAGCGAGACAGGGTCGGGCGGCTACACCTTC. It translates to CASETGSGGYTF.

The rearrangement links TRBV9 to TRBJ1-1, with D perhaps matching TRBD1 (6 bases). The V end lost 0 bases, the J end lost 4 bases, and 19 bases lay between the germline ends. CDR3 size: 17 residues. The germline gives CDR1 SGDLS, CDR2 YYNGEE. The CDR3 coding sequence is TGTGCCAGCAGCGTAGGTGAACAGGGTAATTTTGGCACTGAAGCTTTCTTT. Amino acids: CASSVGEQGNFGTEAFF.

The chain carries TRBV28 and TRBJ2-1; the match to TRBD2 covers 9 bases. J gave up 9 bases and V 5 bases, and 11 bases lay outside the gene matches. Per the germline V gene, CDR1 is MDHEN and CDR2 is SYDVKM. This CDR3 is built from 15 residues. The CDR3 region is CASSRLAEPKGEQFF. The CDR3 nucleotides are TGTGCCAGCAGTAGACTAGCGGAGCCGAAGGGTGAGCAGTTCTTC.

There are a few counts of this clone. The rearrangement uses TRBV30 and TRBJ2-3; tentatively, D is TRBD2 (6 bases). The CDR3 sequence is 14 residues long. V gave up 0 bases and J gave up 6 bases, with 13 bases separating them. From germline, CDR1 is GTSNPN and CDR2 SVGIG (reference sequence). The CDR3 is CAWSVRGTRDTQYF. The CDR3 DNA reads TGTGCCTGGAGTGTACGCGGGACCCGCGATACGCAGTATTTT.

This chain joins TRBV4-1 and TRBJ2-6; no reliable D call. V gave up 1 base and J gave up 3 bases, with 10 bases separating them. There are 16 residues in the CDR3. Looked up from germline, CDR1 is MGHRA and CDR2 is YSYEKL. The CDR3 coding sequence is TGCGCCAGCAGCCAAGTTTCCGGGTTTGGGGCCAACGTCCTGACTTTC. It specifies CASSQVSGFGANVLTF.

The rearrangement uses TRBV7-2 and TRBJ1-1; 8 bases match TRBD1. Losses at the gene ends were 5 bases for V and 2 bases for J; bases not matched to a gene: 7. This CDR3 contains 15 residues. Germline V gene data show CDR1 as SGHTA and CDR2 as FQGNSA. CDR3 loop: CASSANGQGNTEAFF. The CDR3 nucleotides are TGTGCCAGCAGCGCAAATGGACAGGGAAACACTGAAGCTTTCTTT. Based on the CDR3 plus reference TRBV7-2 and TRBJ1-1, the full variable domain is GAGVSQSPSNKVTEKGKDVELRCDPISGHTALYWYRQSLGQGLEFLIYFQGNSAPDKSGLPSDRFSAERTGGSVSTLTIQRTQQEDSAVYLCASSANGQGNTEAFFGQGTRLTVV.

The J gene is TRBJ2-1, the V gene TRBV6-5; D is possibly TRBD1 (6 bases). V lost 3 bases, J lost 10 bases, and 13 bases lay in between. The germline CDR1 and CDR2 sequences are MNHEY and SVGAGI. This CDR3 is built from 13 residues. The CDR3 region has the DNA TGTGCCAGCAGTTATCTCGAGGGGGACGAGCAGTTCTTC. Translating it yields CASSYLEGDEQFF.

The chain combines TRBV2 with TRBJ2-1; D is uncertain. The V gene lost 0 bases and the J gene lost 10 bases, with 13 bases spanning the gap. There are 14 residues in the CDR3. Germline CDR1 SNHLY, CDR2 FYNNEI. CDR3 nucleotides: TGTGCCAGCAGTGAAGCGCTTCGAGCCCGGGAGCAGTTCTTC. It yields the protein CASSEALRAREQFF.

The rearrangement joins TRBV4-1 to TRBJ1-2; the D is unclear. The CDR3 extends over 13 amino acids. Trimming left V 1 base short and J 6 bases short, with 9 bases between. CDR1 is MGHRA and CDR2 is YSYEKL in the germline V gene. CDR3 protein: CASSQARGDGYTF. The CDR3, as DNA: TGCGCCAGCAGCCAAGCGCGGGGAGATGGCTACACCTTC.